This T cell receptor beta chain was documented in a study of cytomegalovirus exposure and HLA in healthy donors. Overall study: An early release of data contained 75 million to 100 million unique TCRs, which came from HLA-typed donors. Study-wide findings and caveats: It was assumed in the presence/absence analyses that sequencing depth was roughly uniform across donors. Owing to their indistinguishability, certain V segments, notably TRBV6-2 and TRBV6-3, were excluded. The authors later linked a missense DCLRE1C variant to TCR beta V- and J-gene trimming.

Trimming pared 0 bases from V and 0 bases from J, leaving 7 bases between. The germline CDR1 and CDR2 sequences are SGHRS and YFSETQ. The CDR3 has 15 residues. Worth noting for this clone: What it binds is not known.

The PCR used 60 Vbeta and 13 Jbeta primers. TCRdb's copy holds only in-frame clones and misses some; the assay was immunoSEQ multiplex PCR. This sample has around 20,000 clones; 70% to 85% occur once, and the top ten carry roughly a fifth. The TCR comes from a human donor in good health. This chain joins TRBV5-1 and TRBJ2-1; perhaps TRBD2 as D (5 bases). The sample was PBMCs. Written as DNA, the CDR3 is TGCGCCAGCAGCTTGGAAGGGAGCTCCTACAATGAGCAGTTCTTC. Its protein product is CASSLEGSSYNEQFF.